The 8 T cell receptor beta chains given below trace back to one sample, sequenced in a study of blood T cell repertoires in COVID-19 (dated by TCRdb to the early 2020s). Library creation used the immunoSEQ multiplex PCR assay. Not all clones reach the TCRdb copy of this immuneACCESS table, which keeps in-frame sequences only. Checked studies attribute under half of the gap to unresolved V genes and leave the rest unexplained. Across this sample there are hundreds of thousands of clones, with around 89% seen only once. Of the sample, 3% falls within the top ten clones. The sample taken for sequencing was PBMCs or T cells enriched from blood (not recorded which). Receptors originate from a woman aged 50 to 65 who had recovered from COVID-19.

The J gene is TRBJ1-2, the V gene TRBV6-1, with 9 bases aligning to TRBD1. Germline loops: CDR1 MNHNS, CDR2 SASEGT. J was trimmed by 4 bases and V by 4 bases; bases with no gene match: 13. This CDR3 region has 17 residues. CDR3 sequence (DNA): TGTGCCAGCAGTGCCACAATAACAGGGGGCACGGGCTATGGCTACACCTTC. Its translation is CASSATITGGTGYGYTF.

The CDR3 DNA follows: TGTGCCATCAGTGAAGGACTGTCGAGCTCCTACAATGAGCAGTTCTTC. Residues: CAISEGLSSSYNEQFF. V gene TRBV10-3 combines with J gene TRBJ2-1; TRBD2 is a possible D gene (5 bases). CDR1 is ENHRY, CDR2 SYGVKD, per germline. Trimming stripped 3 bases from V and 0 bases from J, with 12 bases between. This CDR3 is 16 amino acids long.

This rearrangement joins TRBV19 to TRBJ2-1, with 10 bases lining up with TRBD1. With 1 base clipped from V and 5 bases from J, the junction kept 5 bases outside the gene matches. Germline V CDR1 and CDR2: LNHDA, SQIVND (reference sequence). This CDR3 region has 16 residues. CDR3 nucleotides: TGTGCCAGTAGTATAGGTCCCGGGACAGGGGACAATGAGCAGTTCTTC. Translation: CASSIGPGTGDNEQFF.

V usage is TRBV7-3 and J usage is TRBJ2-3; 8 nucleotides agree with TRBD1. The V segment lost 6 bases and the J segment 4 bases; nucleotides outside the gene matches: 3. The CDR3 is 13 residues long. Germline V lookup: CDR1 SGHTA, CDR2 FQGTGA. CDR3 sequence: CASRQTGADTQYF. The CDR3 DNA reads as TGTGCCAGCAGGCAGACAGGGGCAGATACGCAGTATTTT.

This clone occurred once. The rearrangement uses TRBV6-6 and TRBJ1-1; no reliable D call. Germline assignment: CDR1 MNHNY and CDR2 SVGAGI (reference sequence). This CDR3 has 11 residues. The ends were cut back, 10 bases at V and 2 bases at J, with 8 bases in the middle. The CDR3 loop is CATVRNTEAFF. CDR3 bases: TGTGCCACCGTCCGTAACACTGAAGCTTTCTTT.

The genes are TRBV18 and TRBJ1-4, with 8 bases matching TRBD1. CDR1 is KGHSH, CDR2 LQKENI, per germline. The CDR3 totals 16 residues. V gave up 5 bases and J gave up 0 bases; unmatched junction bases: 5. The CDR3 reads CASSNGQGATNEKLFF. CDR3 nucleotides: TGTGCCAGCTCAAACGGACAGGGTGCAACTAATGAAAAACTGTTTTTT.

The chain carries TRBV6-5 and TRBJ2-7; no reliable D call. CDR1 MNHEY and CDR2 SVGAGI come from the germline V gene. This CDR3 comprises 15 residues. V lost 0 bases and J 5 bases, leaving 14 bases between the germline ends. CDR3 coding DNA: TGTGCCAGCAGTTACTCGGAATTCGTGACTGACGAGCAGTACTTC. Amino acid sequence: CASSYSEFVTDEQYF.

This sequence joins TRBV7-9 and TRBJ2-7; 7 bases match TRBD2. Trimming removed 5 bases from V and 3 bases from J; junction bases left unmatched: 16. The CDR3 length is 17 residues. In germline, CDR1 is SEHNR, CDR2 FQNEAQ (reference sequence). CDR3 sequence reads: CASSPISGTGGNYEQYF. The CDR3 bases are TGTGCCAGCAGCCCCATAAGTGGGACCGGGGGGAACTACGAGCAGTACTTC.